The 21 T cell receptor beta chains reported below all come from one sample, sequenced in a study of cytomegalovirus exposure and HLA in healthy donors. The PCR made use of 60 Vbeta and 13 Jbeta primers. The assay was immunoSEQ multiplex PCR, and TCRdb's table has in-frame clones only and misses some. The sample carries over 75,000 clones, 84% recorded once. Sequenced sample: PBMCs. These receptors were collected from a woman aged 45 to 65 in good health and CMV-seronegative.

The chain couples TRBV7-6 to TRBJ1-1, with D unresolved. V gave up 5 bases and J gave up 10 bases, with 17 bases separating them. Germline V gene data show CDR1 as SGHVS and CDR2 as FNYEAQ. The CDR3 is made up of 13 amino acids. The CDR3 loop is CASSHSGPSSAFF. CDR3 nucleotide sequence: TGTGCCAGCAGCCATAGTGGGCCATCGTCAGCTTTCTTT.

This chain uses TRBV10-2 with TRBJ1-5; the match to TRBD1 covers 8 bases. V shed 4 bases and J 4 bases; nucleotides not matched to a gene: 9. The CDR3 is 16 amino acids. The germline V gene encodes CDR1 WSHSY and CDR2 SAAADI. The CDR3 loop is CASSGTGTGLNQPQHF. The CDR3 region has the DNA TGCGCCAGCAGTGGTACCGGGACAGGCTTAAATCAGCCCCAGCATTTT.

The V and J genes are TRBV6-1 and TRBJ2-7; weak D call: TRBD1 (5 bases). V lost 6 bases and J 2 bases, leaving 17 bases between the germline ends. Germline values: CDR1 MNHNS, CDR2 SASEGT. This CDR3 comprises 15 residues. Here the CDR3 reads CASRVDGAETYEQYF. As DNA, the CDR3 is TGTGCCAGCAGGGTTGATGGGGCAGAGACCTACGAGCAGTACTTC.

The rearrangement uses TRBV9 and TRBJ2-1; maybe TRBD2 (5 bases). Germline V gene data show CDR1 as SGDLS and CDR2 as YYNGEE. The length of the CDR3 is 15 residues. Trimming pared 1 base from V and 4 bases from J, leaving 12 bases between. The CDR3 bases are TGTGCCAGCAGCGTAACCGGACTCAAATACAATGAGCAGTTCTTC. It translates to CASSVTGLKYNEQFF.

This chain connects TRBV7-9 to TRBJ2-7; D unclear. Looked up from germline, CDR1 is SEHNR and CDR2 is FQNEAQ (reference sequence). The CDR3 runs 12 residues. V was shortened by 4 bases and J by 4 bases, with 8 bases between the two germline ends. The CDR3 DNA is TGTGCCAGCAGCTCCCCCCGGTACGAGCAGTACTTC. Residues: CASSSPRYEQYF.

The gene calls are TRBV14 and TRBJ1-2, with 11 bases that match TRBD1. There are 17 residues in the CDR3. Germline V CDR1 and CDR2: SGHDN, FVKESK. J lost 5 bases, V lost 0 bases, and 8 bases had no gene match. CDR3 in DNA: TGTGCCAGCAGCCAAGACCTGGGACAGGGGGGGGATTATGGCTACACCTTC. It codes for CASSQDLGQGGDYGYTF.

This chain links TRBV19 with TRBJ2-7; TRBD2 is a possible D gene (5 bases). Looked up from germline, CDR1 is LNHDA and CDR2 is SQIVND (reference sequence). The V end lost 4 bases, the J end lost 3 bases, and 13 bases lay between the germline ends. The CDR3 totals 14 residues. The DNA for the CDR3 is TGTGCCAGTAGTAGACCGGGAACCAACTACGAGCAGTACTTC. It yields the protein CASSRPGTNYEQYF.

The chain carries TRBV10-3 and TRBJ1-1; 7 nucleotides agree with TRBD1. The CDR3 runs 13 residues. The V gene end was trimmed by 5 bases and the J gene end by 1 base; junction bases not matched to a gene: 1. Germline V lookup: CDR1 ENHRY, CDR2 SYGVKD. The CDR3 loop is CAISRDRNTEAFF. The CDR3 DNA reads as TGTGCCATCAGTCGGGACAGGAACACTGAAGCTTTCTTT.

This chain uses TRBV9 with TRBJ2-1; D remains unclear. V dropped 2 bases and J dropped 7 bases, with 7 bases sitting between them. Germline V lookup: CDR1 SGDLS, CDR2 YYNGEE. There are 12 residues in the CDR3. The CDR3 DNA is TGTGCCAGCAGCGTTAGTATAAATGAGCAGTTCTTC. Translated: CASSVSINEQFF.

This chain uses TRBV11-2 with TRBJ1-1, with D unclear. Looked up from germline, CDR1 is SGHAT and CDR2 is FQNNGV. Trimming cost V 5 bases and J 8 bases, with 12 bases left between them. The CDR3 is made up of 12 amino acids. CDR3 in amino acids: CASSKREGEAFF. The CDR3 DNA reads TGTGCCAGCAGCAAAAGGGAGGGAGAAGCTTTCTTT.

The chain links TRBV29-1 to TRBJ2-7; the match to TRBD2 covers 7 bases. CDR1 is SQVTM and CDR2 is ANQGSEA in the germline V gene. The V and J ends lost 7 bases and 0 bases, in that order; junction bases with no gene match: 9. The CDR3 length is 14 residues. The CDR3 reads CSGLGGEGSYEQYF. CDR3 bases: TGCAGCGGGCTGGGGGGGGAGGGCTCCTACGAGCAGTACTTC.

This sequence joins TRBV4-2 and TRBJ2-3; 16 bases are shared with TRBD2. CDR1 LGHNA and CDR2 YNFKEQ come from the germline V gene. The CDR3 runs 18 residues. V trimming: 4 bases; J trimming: 0 bases; junction bases outside the gene matches: 4. The CDR3 here is CASSPGLAGGPSTDTQYF. The CDR3 DNA reads as TGTGCCAGCAGCCCGGGACTAGCGGGGGGGCCTAGCACAGATACGCAGTATTTT.

This chain joins TRBV6-1 and TRBJ2-7; TRBD1 matches at 7 bases. The trim removed 3 bases at V and 0 bases at J, leaving 5 bases unmatched. The CDR3 has 15 amino acids. CDR1 MNHNS and CDR2 SASEGT come from the germline V gene. CDR3 loop: CASSEVAGGSYEQYV. The CDR3 DNA sequence: TGTGCCAGCAGTGAGGTAGCAGGGGGCTCCTACGAGCAGTACGTC.

This clone was recorded once. The chain is built from TRBV14 and TRBJ1-1; tentative D call: TRBD1 (5 bases). The CDR3 length is 13 residues. CDR1 SGHDN and CDR2 FVKESK come from the germline V gene. Trimming removed 6 bases from V and 0 bases from J, with 8 bases in between. CDR3 nucleotide sequence: TGTGCCAGCAGACCGACAGTGAACACTGAAGCTTTCTTT. Encoded protein: CASRPTVNTEAFF.

V and J are TRBV2 and TRBJ1-4; D is uncertain. Trimming pared 6 bases from V and 0 bases from J, leaving 11 bases between. This CDR3 has 15 residues. CDR1 is SNHLY and CDR2 is FYNNEI in the germline V gene. CDR3 loop: CASRVRYATNEKLFF. The CDR3 bases are TGTGCCAGCAGGGTGAGATATGCAACTAATGAAAAACTGTTTTTT.

The V call is TRBV28, the J call TRBJ1-5; 12 bases match TRBD1. Germline V CDR1 and CDR2: MDHEN, SYDVKM. This CDR3 comprises 16 residues. The V and J ends lost 8 bases and 0 bases, in that order; junction bases with no gene match: 5. CDR3 DNA: TGTGCCAGCCGGGACAGGGGGCTTTATAGCAATCAGCCCCAGCATTTT. It codes for CASRDRGLYSNQPQHF.

This clone was picked up one time. The V gene is TRBV19, the J gene TRBJ1-4; TRBD1 agrees at 7 bases. Germline loops: CDR1 LNHDA, CDR2 SQIVND (reference sequence). The V gene end was trimmed by 6 bases and the J gene end by 4 bases; junction bases not matched to a gene: 8. The CDR3 spans 15 residues. In DNA, the CDR3 is TGTGCCAGTAGGGGACAGACGAGGATTAATGAAAAACTGTTTTTT. Translated: CASRGQTRINEKLFF.

This clone was seen once. The chain recombines TRBV19 with TRBJ2-1, with TRBD2 as a possible D gene (6 bases). Per the germline V gene, CDR1 is LNHDA and CDR2 is SQIVND (reference sequence). This CDR3 is 15 amino acids long. The ends were cut back, 0 bases at V and 4 bases at J, with 10 bases in the middle. CDR3 loop: CASSIDGGEYNEQFF. In nucleotides, the CDR3 is TGTGCCAGTAGTATAGATGGCGGGGAGTACAATGAGCAGTTCTTC.

V gene TRBV25-1 combines with J gene TRBJ2-2; 7 bases line up with TRBD2. The CDR3 runs to 17 residues. Germline V gene sequence: CDR1 MGHDK, CDR2 SYGVNS. J was trimmed by 5 bases and V by 1 base; bases with no gene match: 10. CDR3 protein: CASSESPGLGRTGELFF. The CDR3 DNA reads TGTGCCAGCAGTGAATCCCCCGGACTAGGAAGAACCGGGGAGCTGTTTTTT.

V is TRBV19 and J is TRBJ2-2, with a weak D call TRBD1 (5 bases). V lost 7 bases and J lost 1, with 10 bases in between. CDR1 LNHDA and CDR2 SQIVND come from the germline V gene (reference sequence). This CDR3 spans 14 amino acids. The DNA for the CDR3 is TGTGCCAGTAAATGGCAGGGGAACACCGGGGAGCTGTTTTTT. Translated, it gives CASKWQGNTGELFF.

The V and J genes are TRBV7-9 and TRBJ2-3; 10 bases are shared with TRBD2. The CDR3 length is 17 residues. V shed 7 bases and J 0 bases; nucleotides not matched to a gene: 10. Germline lookup yields CDR1 SEHNR and CDR2 FQNEAQ (reference sequence). CDR3 nucleotide sequence: TGTGCCAGCACCCTAGGGGAACTAGCGGGGAGCACAGATACGCAGTATTTT. Protein sequence: CASTLGELAGSTDTQYF.